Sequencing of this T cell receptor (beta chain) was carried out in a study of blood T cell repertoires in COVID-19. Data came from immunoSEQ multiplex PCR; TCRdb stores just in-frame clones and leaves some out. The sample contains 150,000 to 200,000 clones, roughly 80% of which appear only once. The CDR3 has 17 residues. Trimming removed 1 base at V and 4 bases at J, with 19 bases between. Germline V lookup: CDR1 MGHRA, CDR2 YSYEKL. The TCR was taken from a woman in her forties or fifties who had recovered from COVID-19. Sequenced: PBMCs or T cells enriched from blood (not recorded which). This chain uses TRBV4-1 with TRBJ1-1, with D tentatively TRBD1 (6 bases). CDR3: CASSQGLRTGKGTEAFF. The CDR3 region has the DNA TGCGCCAGCAGCCAAGGCCTCAGAACAGGGAAAGGCACTGAAGCTTTCTTT.